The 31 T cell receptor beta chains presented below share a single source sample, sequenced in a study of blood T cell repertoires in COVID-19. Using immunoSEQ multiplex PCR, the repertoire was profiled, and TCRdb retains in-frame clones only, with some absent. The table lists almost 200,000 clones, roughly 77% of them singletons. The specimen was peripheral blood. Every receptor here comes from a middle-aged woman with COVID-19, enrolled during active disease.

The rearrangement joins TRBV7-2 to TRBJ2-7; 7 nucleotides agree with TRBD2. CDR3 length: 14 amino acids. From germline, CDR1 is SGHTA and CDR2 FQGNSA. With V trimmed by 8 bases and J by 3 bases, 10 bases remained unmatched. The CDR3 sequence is CASSPPSGNYEQYF. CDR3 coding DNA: TGTGCCAGCTCTCCCCCTAGCGGTAACTACGAGCAGTACTTC.

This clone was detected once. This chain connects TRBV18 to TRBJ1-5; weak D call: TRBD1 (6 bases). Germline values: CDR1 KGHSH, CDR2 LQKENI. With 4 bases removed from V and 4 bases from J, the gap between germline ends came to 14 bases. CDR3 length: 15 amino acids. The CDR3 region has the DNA TGTGCCAGCTCACAATCCCAGGGGTGGAATCAGCCCCAGCATTTT. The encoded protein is CASSQSQGWNQPQHF.

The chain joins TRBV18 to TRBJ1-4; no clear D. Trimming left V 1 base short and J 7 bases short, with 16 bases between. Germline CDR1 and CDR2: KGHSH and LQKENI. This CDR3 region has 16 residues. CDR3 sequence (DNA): TGTGCCAGCTCACCACGGTCCGAGGCCGCGGGTGAAAAACTGTTTTTT. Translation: CASSPRSEAAGEKLFF. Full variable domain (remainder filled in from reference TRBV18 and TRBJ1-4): NAGVMQNPRHLVRRRGQEARLRCSPMKGHSHVYWYRQLPEEGLKFMVYLQKENIIDESGMPKERFSAEFPKEGPSILRIQQVVRGDSAAYFCASSPRSEAAGEKLFFGSGTQLSVL.

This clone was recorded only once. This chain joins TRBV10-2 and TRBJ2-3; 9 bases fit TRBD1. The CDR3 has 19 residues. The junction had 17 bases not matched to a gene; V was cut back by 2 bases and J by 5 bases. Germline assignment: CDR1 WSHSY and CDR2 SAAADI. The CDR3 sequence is CASSEQRLGQGSAGDTQYF. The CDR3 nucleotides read TGCGCCAGCAGTGAGCAAAGACTAGGACAGGGGAGTGCAGGAGATACGCAGTATTTT.

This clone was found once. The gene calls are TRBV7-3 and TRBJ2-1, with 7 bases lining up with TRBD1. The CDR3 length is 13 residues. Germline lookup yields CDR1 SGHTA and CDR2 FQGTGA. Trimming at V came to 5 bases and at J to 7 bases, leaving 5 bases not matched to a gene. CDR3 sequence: CASSLGQQNEQFF. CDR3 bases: TGTGCCAGCAGCCTGGGACAGCAAAATGAGCAGTTCTTC. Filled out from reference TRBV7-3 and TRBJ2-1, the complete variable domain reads GAGVSQTPSNKVTEKGKYVELRCDPISGHTALYWYRQSLGQGPEFLIYFQGTGAADDSGLPNDRFFAVRPEGSVSTLKIQRTERGDSAVYLCASSLGQQNEQFFGPGTRLTVL.

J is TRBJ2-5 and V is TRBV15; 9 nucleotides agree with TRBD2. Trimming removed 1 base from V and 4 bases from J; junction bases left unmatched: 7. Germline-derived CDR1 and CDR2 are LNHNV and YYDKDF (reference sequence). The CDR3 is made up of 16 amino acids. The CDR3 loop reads CATSRVAGGFGETQYF. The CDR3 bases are TGTGCCACCAGCAGAGTTGCGGGAGGGTTCGGAGAGACCCAGTACTTC.

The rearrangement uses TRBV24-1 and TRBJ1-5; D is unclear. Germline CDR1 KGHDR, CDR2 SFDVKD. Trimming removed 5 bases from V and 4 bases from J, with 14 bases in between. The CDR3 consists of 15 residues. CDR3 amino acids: CATSAFAPGNQPQHF. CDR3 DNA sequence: TGTGCCACCAGTGCATTTGCCCCCGGGAATCAGCCCCAGCATTTT.

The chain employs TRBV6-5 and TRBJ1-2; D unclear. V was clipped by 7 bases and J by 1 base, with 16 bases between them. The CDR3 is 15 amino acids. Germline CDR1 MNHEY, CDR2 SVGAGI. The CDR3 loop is CASIPHSGVNYGYTF. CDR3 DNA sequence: TGTGCCAGCATCCCACATTCGGGAGTTAACTATGGCTACACCTTC.

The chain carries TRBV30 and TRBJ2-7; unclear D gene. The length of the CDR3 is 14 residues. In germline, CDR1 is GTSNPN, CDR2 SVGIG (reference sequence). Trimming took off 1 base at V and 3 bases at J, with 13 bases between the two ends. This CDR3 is CAWSEIGGYYEQYF. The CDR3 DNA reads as TGTGCCTGGAGTGAGATTGGCGGCTACTACGAGCAGTACTTC. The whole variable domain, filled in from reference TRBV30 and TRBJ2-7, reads SQTIHQWPATLVQPVGSPLSLECTVEGTSNPNLYWYRQAAGRGLQLLFYSVGIGQISSEVPQNLSASRPQDRQFILSSKKLLLSDSGFYLCAWSEIGGYYEQYFGPGTRLTVT.

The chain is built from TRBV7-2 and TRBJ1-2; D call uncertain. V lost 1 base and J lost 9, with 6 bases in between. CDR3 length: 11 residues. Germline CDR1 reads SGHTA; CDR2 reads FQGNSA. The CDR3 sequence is CASSLGGRYTF. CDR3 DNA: TGTGCCAGCAGCTTAGGCGGTCGCTACACCTTC. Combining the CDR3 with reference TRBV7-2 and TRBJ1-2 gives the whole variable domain GAGVSQSPSNKVTEKGKDVELRCDPISGHTALYWYRQSLGQGLEFLIYFQGNSAPDKSGLPSDRFSAERTGGSVSTLTIQRTQQEDSAVYLCASSLGGRYTFGSGTRLTVV.

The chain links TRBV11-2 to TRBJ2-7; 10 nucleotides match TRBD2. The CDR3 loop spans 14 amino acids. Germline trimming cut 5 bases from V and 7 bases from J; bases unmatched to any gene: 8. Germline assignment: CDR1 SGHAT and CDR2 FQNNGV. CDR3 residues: CASSRGLATGEQYF. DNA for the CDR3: TGTGCCAGCAGCCGGGGACTAGCGACGGGGGAGCAGTACTTC.

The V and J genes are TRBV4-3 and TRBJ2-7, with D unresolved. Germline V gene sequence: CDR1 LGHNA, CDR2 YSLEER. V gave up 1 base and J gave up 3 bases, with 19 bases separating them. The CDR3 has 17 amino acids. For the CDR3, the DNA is TGCGCCAGCAGCCAAGTCGCCGACTCTAAACCCAACTACGAGCAGTACTTC. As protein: CASSQVADSKPNYEQYF.

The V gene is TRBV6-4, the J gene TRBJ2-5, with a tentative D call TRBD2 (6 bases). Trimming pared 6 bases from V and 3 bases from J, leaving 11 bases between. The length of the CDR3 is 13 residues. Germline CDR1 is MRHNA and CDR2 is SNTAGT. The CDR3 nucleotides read TGTGCCAGCAGCGCGACTAGGGAAGAGACCCAGTACTTC. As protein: CASSATREETQYF.

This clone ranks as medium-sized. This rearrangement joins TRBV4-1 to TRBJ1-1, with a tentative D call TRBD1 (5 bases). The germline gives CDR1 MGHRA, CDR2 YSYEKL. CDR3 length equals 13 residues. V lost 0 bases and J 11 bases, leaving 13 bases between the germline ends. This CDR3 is CASSQEGAGWAFF. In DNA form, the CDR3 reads TGCGCCAGCAGCCAAGAAGGAGCAGGGTGGGCTTTCTTT.

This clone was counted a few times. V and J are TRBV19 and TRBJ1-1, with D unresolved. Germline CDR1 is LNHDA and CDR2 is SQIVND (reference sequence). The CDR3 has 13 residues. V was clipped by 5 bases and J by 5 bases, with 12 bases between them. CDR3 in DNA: TGTGCCAGTAGTCATGAAAGAGCGACTGAAGCTTTCTTT. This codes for CASSHERATEAFF.

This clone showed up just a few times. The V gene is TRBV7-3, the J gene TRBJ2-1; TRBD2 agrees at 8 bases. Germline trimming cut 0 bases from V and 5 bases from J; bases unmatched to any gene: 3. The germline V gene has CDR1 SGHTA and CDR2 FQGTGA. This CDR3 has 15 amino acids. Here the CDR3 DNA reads TGTGCCAGCAGCTTAACGGGGACTAGGGACAATGAGCAGTTCTTC. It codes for CASSLTGTRDNEQFF. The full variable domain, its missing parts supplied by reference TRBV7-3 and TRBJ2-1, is GAGVSQTPSNKVTEKGKYVELRCDPISGHTALYWYRQSLGQGPEFLIYFQGTGAADDSGLPNDRFFAVRPEGSVSTLKIQRTERGDSAVYLCASSLTGTRDNEQFFGPGTRLTVL.

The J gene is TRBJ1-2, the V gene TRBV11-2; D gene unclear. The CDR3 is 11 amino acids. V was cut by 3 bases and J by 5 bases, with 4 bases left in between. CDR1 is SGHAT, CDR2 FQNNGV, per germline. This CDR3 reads CASSFRYGYTF. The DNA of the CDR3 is TGTGCCAGCAGCTTTCGGTATGGCTACACCTTC.

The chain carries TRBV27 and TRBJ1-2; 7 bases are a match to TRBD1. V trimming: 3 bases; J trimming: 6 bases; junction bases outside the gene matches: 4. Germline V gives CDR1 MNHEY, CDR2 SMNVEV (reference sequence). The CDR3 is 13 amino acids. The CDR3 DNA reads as TGTGCCAGCAGTTTCAACAGGGGAGATGGCTACACCTTC. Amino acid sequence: CASSFNRGDGYTF.

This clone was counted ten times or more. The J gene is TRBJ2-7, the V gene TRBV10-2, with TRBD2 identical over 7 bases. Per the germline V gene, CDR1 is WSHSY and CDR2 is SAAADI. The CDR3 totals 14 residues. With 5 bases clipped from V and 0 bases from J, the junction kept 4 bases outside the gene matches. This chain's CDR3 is CASSQGLNSYEQYF. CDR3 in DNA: TGCGCCAGCAGTCAGGGACTAAACTCCTACGAGCAGTACTTC.

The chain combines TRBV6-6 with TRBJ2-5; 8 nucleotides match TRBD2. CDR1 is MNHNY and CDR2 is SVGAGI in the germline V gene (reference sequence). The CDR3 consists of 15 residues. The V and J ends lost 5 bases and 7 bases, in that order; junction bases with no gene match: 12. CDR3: CASSPRGGSGVTQYF. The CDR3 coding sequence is TGTGCCAGCAGTCCCCGGGGGGGGAGCGGGGTGACCCAGTACTTC.

CDR3 protein: CASSLSLAGGYEQYF. The DNA of the CDR3 is TGTGCCAGCAGCTTGTCTCTAGCGGGGGGCTACGAGCAGTACTTC. The chain joins TRBV5-4 to TRBJ2-7, with 11 bases that match TRBD2. CDR3 length: 15 amino acids. With 1 base clipped from V and 3 bases from J, the junction kept 3 bases outside the gene matches. Germline V gives CDR1 SGHNT, CDR2 YYREEE (reference sequence). Supplemented by reference TRBV5-4 and TRBJ2-7, the full variable domain reads ETGVTQSPTHLIKTRGQQVTLRCSSQSGHNTVSWYQQALGQGPQFIFQYYREEENGRGNFPPRFSGLQFPNYSSELNVNALELDDSALYLCASSLSLAGGYEQYFGPGTRLTVT.

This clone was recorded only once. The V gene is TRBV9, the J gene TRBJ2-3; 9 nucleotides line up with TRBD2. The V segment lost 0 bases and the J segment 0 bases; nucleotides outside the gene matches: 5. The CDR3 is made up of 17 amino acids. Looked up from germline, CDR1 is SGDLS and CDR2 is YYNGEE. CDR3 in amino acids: CASSVATLAGSTDTQYF. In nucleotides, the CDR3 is TGTGCCAGCAGCGTAGCTACCCTAGCGGGGAGCACAGATACGCAGTATTTT.

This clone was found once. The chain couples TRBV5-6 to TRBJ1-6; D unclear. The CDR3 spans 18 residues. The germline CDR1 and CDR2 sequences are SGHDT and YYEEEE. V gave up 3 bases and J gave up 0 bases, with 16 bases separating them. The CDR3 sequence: CASSSLTMMSSYNSPLHF. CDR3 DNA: TGTGCCAGCAGCTCTTTAACGATGATGAGCTCCTATAATTCACCCCTCCACTTT.

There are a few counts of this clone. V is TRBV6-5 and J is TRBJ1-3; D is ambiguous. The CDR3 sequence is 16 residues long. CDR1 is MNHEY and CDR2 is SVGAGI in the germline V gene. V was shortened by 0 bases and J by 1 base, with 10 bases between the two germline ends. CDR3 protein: CASSYSYELSGNTIYF. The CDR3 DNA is TGTGCCAGCAGTTACTCGTATGAACTATCTGGAAACACCATATATTTT.

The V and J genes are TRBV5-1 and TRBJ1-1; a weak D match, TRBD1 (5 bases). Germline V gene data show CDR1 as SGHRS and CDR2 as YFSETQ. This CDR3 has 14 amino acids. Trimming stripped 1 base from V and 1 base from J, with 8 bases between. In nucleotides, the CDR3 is TGCGCCAGCAGCTTGCGGCAGGGGAACACTGAAGCTTTCTTT. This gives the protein CASSLRQGNTEAFF.

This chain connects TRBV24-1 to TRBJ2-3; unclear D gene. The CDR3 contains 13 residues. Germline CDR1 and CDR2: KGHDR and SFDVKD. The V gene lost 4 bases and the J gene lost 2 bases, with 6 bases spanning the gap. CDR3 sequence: CATSDYLTDTQYF. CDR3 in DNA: TGTGCCACCAGTGACTACCTCACAGATACGCAGTATTTT.

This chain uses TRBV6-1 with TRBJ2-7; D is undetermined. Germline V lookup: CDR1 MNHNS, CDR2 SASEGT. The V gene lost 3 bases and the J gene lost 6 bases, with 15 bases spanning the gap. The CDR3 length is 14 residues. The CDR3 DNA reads TGTGCCAGCAGTGATCGCCTACTACTTGGCGAGCAGTACTTC. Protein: CASSDRLLLGEQYF.

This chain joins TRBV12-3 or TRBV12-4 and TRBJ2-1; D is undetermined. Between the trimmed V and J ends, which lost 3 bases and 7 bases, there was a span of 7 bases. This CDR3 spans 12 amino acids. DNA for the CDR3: TGTGCCAGCAGTTTGAACTGGAATGAGCAGTTCTTC. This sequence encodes CASSLNWNEQFF.

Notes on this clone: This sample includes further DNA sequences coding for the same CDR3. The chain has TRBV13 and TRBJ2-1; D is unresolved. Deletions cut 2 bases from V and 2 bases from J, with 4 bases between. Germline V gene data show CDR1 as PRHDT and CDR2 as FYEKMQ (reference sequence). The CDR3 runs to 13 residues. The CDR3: CASSLRAYNEQFF. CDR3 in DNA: TGTGCCAGCAGCTTACGAGCCTACAATGAGCAGTTCTTC.

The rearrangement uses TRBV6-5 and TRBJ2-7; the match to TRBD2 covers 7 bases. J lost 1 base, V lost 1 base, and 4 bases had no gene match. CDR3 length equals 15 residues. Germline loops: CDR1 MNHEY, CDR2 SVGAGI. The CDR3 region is CASSYYGTISYEQYF. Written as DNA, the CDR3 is TGTGCCAGCAGTTACTATGGGACTATTTCCTACGAGCAGTACTTC.

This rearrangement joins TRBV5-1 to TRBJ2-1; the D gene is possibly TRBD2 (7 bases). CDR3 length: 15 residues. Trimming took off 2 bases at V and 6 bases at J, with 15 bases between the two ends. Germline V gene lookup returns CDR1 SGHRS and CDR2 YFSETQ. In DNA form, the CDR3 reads TGCGCCAGCAGCTTCGGCGGGGGCGAAGCCAATGAGCAGTTCTTC. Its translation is CASSFGGGEANEQFF.